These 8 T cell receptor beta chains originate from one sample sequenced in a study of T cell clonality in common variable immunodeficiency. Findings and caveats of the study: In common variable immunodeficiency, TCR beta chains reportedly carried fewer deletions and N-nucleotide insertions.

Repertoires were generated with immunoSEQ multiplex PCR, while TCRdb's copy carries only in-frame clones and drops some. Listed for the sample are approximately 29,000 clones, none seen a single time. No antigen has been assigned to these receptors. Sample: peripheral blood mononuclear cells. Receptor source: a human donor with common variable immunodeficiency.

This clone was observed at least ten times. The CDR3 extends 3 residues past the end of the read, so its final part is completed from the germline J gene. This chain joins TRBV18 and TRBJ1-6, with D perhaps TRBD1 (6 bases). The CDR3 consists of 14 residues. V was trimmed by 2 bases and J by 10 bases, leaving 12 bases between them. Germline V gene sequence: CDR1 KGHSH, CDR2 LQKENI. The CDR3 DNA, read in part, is TGTGCCAGCTCACCATCGGGACAAGAATCACCC. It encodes CASSPSGQESP. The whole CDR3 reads CASSPSGQESPLHF.

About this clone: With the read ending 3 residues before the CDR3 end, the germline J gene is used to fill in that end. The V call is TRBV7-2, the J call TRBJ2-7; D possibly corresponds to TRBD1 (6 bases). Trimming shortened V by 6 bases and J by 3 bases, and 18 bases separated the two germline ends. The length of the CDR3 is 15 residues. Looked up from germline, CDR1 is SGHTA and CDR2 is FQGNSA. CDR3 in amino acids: CASSPWGQASYEQYF. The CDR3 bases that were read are TGTGCCAGCAGTCCTTGGGGGCAGGCGAGCTACGAG.

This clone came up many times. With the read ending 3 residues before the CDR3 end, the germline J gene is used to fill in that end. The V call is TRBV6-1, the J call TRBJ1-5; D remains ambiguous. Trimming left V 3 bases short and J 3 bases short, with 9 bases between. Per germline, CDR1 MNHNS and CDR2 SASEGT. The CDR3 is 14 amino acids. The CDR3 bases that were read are TGTGCCAGCAGTGAGCATCAGGACAATCAGCCC. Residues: CASSEHQDNQP. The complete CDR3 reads CASSEHQDNQPQHF.

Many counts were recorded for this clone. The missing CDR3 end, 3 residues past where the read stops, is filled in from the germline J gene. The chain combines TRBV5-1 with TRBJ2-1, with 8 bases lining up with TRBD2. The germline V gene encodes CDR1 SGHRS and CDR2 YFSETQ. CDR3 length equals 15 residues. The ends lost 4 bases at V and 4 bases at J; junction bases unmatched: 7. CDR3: CASSPQAGVYNEQFF. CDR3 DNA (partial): TGCGCCAGCAGCCCCCAAGCGGGAGTATACAATGAG.

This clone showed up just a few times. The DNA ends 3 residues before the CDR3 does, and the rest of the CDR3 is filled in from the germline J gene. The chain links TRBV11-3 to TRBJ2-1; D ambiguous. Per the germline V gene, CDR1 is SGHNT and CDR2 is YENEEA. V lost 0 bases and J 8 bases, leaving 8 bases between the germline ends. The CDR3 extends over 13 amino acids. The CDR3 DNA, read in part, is TGTGCCAGCAGCTTAGACCTAATGGATGAG. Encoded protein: CASSLDLMDE. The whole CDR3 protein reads CASSLDLMDEQFF.

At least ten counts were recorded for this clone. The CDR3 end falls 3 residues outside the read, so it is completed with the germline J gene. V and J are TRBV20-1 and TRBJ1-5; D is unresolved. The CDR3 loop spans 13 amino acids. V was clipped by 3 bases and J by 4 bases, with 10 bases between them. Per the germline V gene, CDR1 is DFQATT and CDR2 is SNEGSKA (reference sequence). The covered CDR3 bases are TGCAGTGCTAGCTTGGCAGAAAATCAGCCC. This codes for CSASLAENQP. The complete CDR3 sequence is CSASLAENQPQHF.

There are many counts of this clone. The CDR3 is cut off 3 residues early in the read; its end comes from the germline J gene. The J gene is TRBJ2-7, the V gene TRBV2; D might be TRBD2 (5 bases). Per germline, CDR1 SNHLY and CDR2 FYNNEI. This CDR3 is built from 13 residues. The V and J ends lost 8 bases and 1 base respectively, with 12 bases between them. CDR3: CASFGLSSYEQYF. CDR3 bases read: TGTGCCAGCTTCGGACTCTCATCCTACGAG.

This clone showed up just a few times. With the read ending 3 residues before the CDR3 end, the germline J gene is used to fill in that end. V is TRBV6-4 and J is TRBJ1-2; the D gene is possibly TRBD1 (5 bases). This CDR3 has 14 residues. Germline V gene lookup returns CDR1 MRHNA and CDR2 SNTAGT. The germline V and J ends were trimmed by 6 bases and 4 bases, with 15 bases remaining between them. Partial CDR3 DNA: TGTGCCAGCAGCCCACCGGGGGGACCCTATGGC. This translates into CASSPPGGPYG. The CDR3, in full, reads CASSPPGGPYGYTF.